The 5 T cell receptor beta chains below come from one sample, sequenced in a study of early T cells in non-severe SARS-CoV-2 infection. TCRdb itself ran the 5' RACE reads through MiXCR, one entry per CDR3 protein. Of about 58,000 distinct CDR3 sequences listed, around an eighth were seen once; the top ten hold about 4%. Material: whole blood. These receptors were obtained from an adult who was a healthcare worker with PCR-confirmed SARS-CoV-2 infection or an uninfected control (not recorded which).

There are many counts of this clonotype. V usage is TRBV5-4 and J usage is TRBJ2-1; 8 bases map to TRBD2. The germline CDR1 and CDR2 sequences are SGHNT and YYREEE (reference sequence). J gave up 12 bases and V 0 bases, and 11 bases lay outside the gene matches. The CDR3 sequence is 15 residues long. The CDR3 here is CASSLVAGGAARQFF. In DNA form, the CDR3 reads TGTGCCAGCAGCTTGGTGGCGGGAGGTGCGGCAAGGCAGTTCTTC. Filled out from reference TRBV5-4 and TRBJ2-1, the complete variable domain reads ETGVTQSPTHLIKTRGQQVTLRCSSQSGHNTVSWYQQALGQGPQFIFQYYREEENGRGNFPPRFSGLQFPNYSSELNVNALELDDSALYLCASSLVAGGAARQFFGPGTRLTVL.

This clonotype has more than one count but fewer than ten. J is TRBJ2-5 and V is TRBV5-1; D remains unclear. This CDR3 is built from 14 residues. Trimming took off 0 bases at V and 5 bases at J, with 11 bases between the two ends. CDR1 and CDR2 (germline): SGHRS, YFSETQ. Here the CDR3 DNA reads TGCGCCAGCAGCTTGGGGAAGCTACTGGAGACCCAGTACTTC. Amino acid sequence: CASSLGKLLETQYF.

This clonotype was detected ten times or more. The gene calls are TRBV20-1 and TRBJ2-2; 10 bases match TRBD2. The V and J ends lost 5 bases and 7 bases, in that order; junction bases with no gene match: 10. Germline V gene lookup returns CDR1 DFQATT and CDR2 SNEGSKA (reference sequence). CDR3 length equals 15 residues. In DNA form, the CDR3 reads TGCAGTGCTCCTCTAGCGGGAGCTGGTAGCGGGGAGCTGTTTTTT. Its translation: CSAPLAGAGSGELFF.

This sequence joins TRBV5-1 and TRBJ2-7, with D unclear. The CDR3 totals 15 residues. Trimming pared 2 bases from V and 5 bases from J, leaving 17 bases between. Looked up from germline, CDR1 is SGHRS and CDR2 is YFSETQ. This CDR3 reads CASSLRGSLMNEQYF. As DNA, the CDR3 is TGCGCCAGCAGCTTAAGAGGATCCCTCATGAACGAGCAGTACTTC.

This clonotype was detected ten times or more. The rearrangement uses TRBV2 and TRBJ2-1; D gene unclear. This CDR3 comprises 14 residues. Germline assignment: CDR1 SNHLY and CDR2 FYNNEI. The ends were cut back, 7 bases at V and 10 bases at J, with 20 bases in the middle. CDR3 nucleotides: TGTGCCAGCACCCGCGACCACCGCATCCCGGAGCAGTTCTTC. It specifies CASTRDHRIPEQFF.